The sequence of this T cell receptor (beta chain) was determined in a study of blood T cell repertoires in COVID-19. Sequencing used immunoSEQ multiplex PCR; TCRdb keeps in-frame clones, though not all of them. Among roughly 30,000 clones, roughly 90% were seen once, and the ten largest hold roughly 2.6%. The CDR3 totals 14 residues. Germline V gives CDR1 MDHEN, CDR2 SYDVKM. With V trimmed by 6 bases and J by 5 bases, 9 bases remained unmatched. The TCR originated in a human donor in a cohort sampled during active COVID-19. The V call is TRBV28, the J call TRBJ1-2, with 7 bases aligning to TRBD1. The sequencing sample was made of peripheral blood. CDR3: CASSLSGGPYGYTF. For the CDR3, the DNA is TGTGCCAGCAGCCTTTCAGGGGGTCCATATGGCTACACCTTC.